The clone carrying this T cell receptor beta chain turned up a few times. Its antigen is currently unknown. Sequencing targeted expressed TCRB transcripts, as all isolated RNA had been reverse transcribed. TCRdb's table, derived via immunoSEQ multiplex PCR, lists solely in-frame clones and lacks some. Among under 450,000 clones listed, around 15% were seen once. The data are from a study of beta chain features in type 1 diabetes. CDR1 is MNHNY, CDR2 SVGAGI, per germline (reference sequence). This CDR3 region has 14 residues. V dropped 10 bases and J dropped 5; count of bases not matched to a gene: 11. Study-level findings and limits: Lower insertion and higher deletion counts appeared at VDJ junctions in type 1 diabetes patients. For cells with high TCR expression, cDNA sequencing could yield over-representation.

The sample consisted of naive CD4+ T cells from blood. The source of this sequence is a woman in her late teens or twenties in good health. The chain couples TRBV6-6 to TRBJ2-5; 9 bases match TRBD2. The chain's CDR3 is CATGPGGREETQYF. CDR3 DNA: TGTGCCACTGGACCCGGCGGGAGGGAGGAGACCCAGTACTTC.